This T cell receptor (beta chain) was documented in a study of T cell responses to AZD1222 COVID-19 vaccine. As for the study in general: Second doses that came at about 4 or about 12 weeks were put together.

Remarks on this clone: Its antigen is undetermined.

Assay: immunoSEQ multiplex PCR; the TCRdb copy retains only in-frame clones and omits some. The table shows 180,000 or so clones, with 94% occurring only once. Study-wide points: Spike as a whole was targeted by vaccine-associated CD4 TCRs, dominant at 160-218 and 743-854. The sample set comprised mostly white British donors with more females, and clonal diversity was possibly underestimated. It was only a handful of AZD1222 recipients who were seropositive at baseline.

Sample: peripheral blood, taken on day 0 of AZD1222 vaccination. The sequence came from an adult in good health.

The CDR3 protein is CASSHQGEKLFF. The CDR3 DNA is TGTGCCAGCAGCCATCAGGGGGAAAAACTGTTTTTT. This sequence joins TRBV6-5 and TRBJ1-4, with D possibly being TRBD1 (6 bases). Trimming removed 6 bases from V and 8 bases from J, with 10 bases in between. CDR1 and CDR2 from the germline V gene are MNHEY and SVGAGI. The CDR3 consists of 12 residues.